Presented here are 6 T cell receptor beta chains from one specimen sequenced in a study of T-cell reconstitution after alpha-beta-depleted transplantation in children. Unique molecular identifiers were incorporated when the TCRbeta library was constructed. TCRdb passed the PCR reads through MiXCR, listing each CDR3 protein once. Here the sample spans 450,000 to 600,000 distinct CDR3 sequences, about 16% being singletons. Here the sequenced sample was PBMCs from the stem cell graft donor, taken from the stem cell graft. The receptors were sampled from a human donor who donated a stem cell graft to a child with acute lymphoblastic leukemia.

This clonotype was seen only a few times. The rearrangement uses TRBV5-1 and TRBJ2-1; 10 bases are shared with TRBD2. Per germline, CDR1 SGHRS and CDR2 YFSETQ. There are 16 residues in the CDR3. The trim removed 3 bases at V and 8 bases at J, leaving 11 bases unmatched. The CDR3 sequence: CASSWTLAGVAYEQFF. The CDR3, as DNA: TGCGCCAGCAGCTGGACTCTAGCGGGAGTTGCATATGAGCAGTTCTTC.

With respect to this clonotype: One end of the junction fails to match germline, which may point to a read error. The gene calls are TRBV20-1 and TRBJ2-7, with TRBD2 matching 7 bases. The germline CDR1 and CDR2 sequences are DFQATT and SNEGSKA (reference sequence). CDR3 length equals 13 residues. In DNA, the CDR3 is TGCAGCGCTAGAGATTGGGGGGGCTACGAGCAGTACTTC. Protein: CSARDWGGYEQYF.

In this sample, this clonotype turned up many times. The V gene is TRBV5-5, the J gene TRBJ2-1; D is perhaps TRBD1 or TRBD2 (6 bases each). Germline V CDR1 and CDR2: SGHKS, YYEKEE (reference sequence). The CDR3 sequence is 14 residues long. Trimming took off 2 bases at V and 8 bases at J, with 14 bases between the two ends. The CDR3 loop is CASSFIGGPHEQFF. The DNA for the CDR3 is TGTGCCAGCAGCTTCATAGGGGGGCCACATGAGCAGTTCTTC.

This chain uses TRBV27 with TRBJ1-1; D unresolved. Trimming removed 8 bases from V and 6 bases from J, with 13 bases in between. Germline V CDR1 and CDR2: MNHEY, SMNVEV (reference sequence). The CDR3 has 12 amino acids. The CDR3 nucleotides read TGTGCCAGCGTCGGGTCTTCCCCTGAAGCTTTCTTT. Protein product: CASVGSSPEAFF.

The sample holds a few counts of this clonotype. The V gene is TRBV5-1, the J gene TRBJ2-5, with unresolved D. The length of the CDR3 is 12 residues. Trimming left V 4 bases short and J 5 bases short, with 9 bases between. Germline CDR1 SGHRS, CDR2 YFSETQ. CDR3 in DNA: TGCGCCAGCAGCCGGTTTGGGGAGACCCAGTACTTC. Translated, it gives CASSRFGETQYF. Full variable domain (missing parts from reference TRBV5-1 and TRBJ2-5): KAGVTQTPRYLIKTRGQQVTLSCSPISGHRSVSWYQQTPGQGLQFLFEYFSETQRNKGNFPGRFSGRQFSNSRSEMNVSTLELGDSALYLCASSRFGETQYFGPGTRLLVL.

This clonotype was detected only a few times. V and J are TRBV5-1 and TRBJ2-1; D ambiguous. This CDR3 is 16 amino acids long. Trimming removed 2 bases from V and 0 bases from J, with 12 bases in between. Germline lookup yields CDR1 SGHRS and CDR2 YFSETQ. In DNA form, the CDR3 reads TGCGCCAGCAGCTTAAGTTCGACGCCCTCCTACAATGAGCAGTTCTTC. Translated, it gives CASSLSSTPSYNEQFF.